A selection of T cell receptor beta chains follows, all from one sample in a study of regulatory T cells in long-lasting Graves disease. TCRdb used MiXCR to reprocess the multiplex PCR reads, holding one entry per CDR3 protein. The sample yields 350,000 to 450,000 distinct CDR3 sequences, 12% seen once. The same sample was also used in a study of T cells in Graves' hyperthyroidism and ophthalmopathy.

The specimen was peripheral blood mononuclear cells (PBMCs), collected at new diagnosis, from a patient treated with antithyroid drugs. These receptors came from a woman under 30 with Graves disease. The CDR3 runs from the conserved cysteine through the conserved F or W. The order of the fields is D gene, J gene, CDR3 length, clone size, V gene, CDR3 protein, CDR3 DNA. D genes are given only for firm matches. A clone size is listed for some rows: how often the clone was seen (once, few, many), or a class if it is expanded.

>TRBD2|TRBJ2-7|18|-|TRBV6-2/TRBV6-3
CASSPYGGRAKKSYEQYF
TGTGCCAGCAGCCCCTACGGCGGGAGGGCAAAGAAATCCTACGAGCAGTACTTC
>TRBD1|TRBJ1-5|17|many|TRBV2
CASSFLDRGLSNQPQHF
TGTGCCAGCAGTTTTCTTGACAGGGGGTTGAGCAATCAGCCCCAGCATTTT
>TRBD2|TRBJ2-1|15|many|TRBV28
CASSLGGRIYNEQFF
TGTGCCAGCAGTTTGGGCGGGAGGATTTACAATGAGCAGTTCTTC
>TRBD1|TRBJ1-2|19|-|TRBV5-1
CASSLPSGTGTLTDYGYTF
TGCGCCAGCAGCTTACCTTCCGGGACAGGGACTCTCACCGACTATGGCTACACCTTC
>TRBD1|TRBJ1-1|15|many|TRBV15
CATSRDQTGITEAFF
TGTGCCACCAGCAGAGATCAGACAGGGATCACTGAAGCTTTCTTT
>-|TRBJ2-3|17|many|TRBV6-2/TRBV6-3
CASSYNFGGRGRMRRYF
TGTGCCAGCAGTTACAACTTTGGGGGCAGGGGACGCATGAGAAGGTATTTT
>TRBD1|TRBJ2-7|17|-|TRBV5-4
CASSLEPRDSLGYEQYF
TGTGCCAGCAGCTTGGAGCCCCGGGACAGTCTCGGCTACGAGCAGTACTTC
>TRBD2|TRBJ2-3|14|many|TRBV29-1
CSVVIGLATDTQYF
TGCAGCGTTGTGATTGGACTAGCCACAGATACGCAGTATTTT
>-|TRBJ2-7|13|-|TRBV9
CASSPHITAEQYF
TGTGCCAGCAGCCCACACATCACGGCCGAGCAGTACTTC
>-|TRBJ1-5|18|many|TRBV15
CATSRDGNSFRDGQPQHF
TGTGCCACCAGCAGAGATGGGAACAGTTTTCGAGATGGTCAGCCCCAGCATTTT
>TRBD2|TRBJ2-4|12|many|TRBV12-5
CASGTRGGIQYF
TGTGCTAGTGGTACCCGGGGGGGCATTCAGTACTTC
>-|TRBJ1-6|14|many|TRBV20-1
CSARADSWNSPLHF
TGCAGTGCTAGGGCCGACAGCTGGAATTCACCCCTCCACTTT
>-|TRBJ1-2|14|-|TRBV6-1
CASSWTAANYGYTF
TGTGCCAGCAGCTGGACAGCCGCTAACTATGGCTACACCTTC
>-|TRBJ2-7|12|-|TRBV12-3/TRBV12-4
CASSFNTMEQYF
TGTGCCAGCAGCTTCAACACTATGGAGCAGTACTTC
>TRBD1|TRBJ1-1|11|many|TRBV12-3/TRBV12-4
CASSSQGAAFF
TGTGCCAGCAGTTCTCAGGGGGCAGCTTTCTTT
>-|TRBJ1-2|15|many|TRBV27
CASSSKPGNQYGYTF
TGTGCCAGCAGTTCTAAACCCGGGAACCAGTATGGCTACACCTTC
>-|TRBJ1-2|14|few|TRBV6-1
CASSPRWGGFNYTF
TGTGCCAGCAGTCCCCGGTGGGGGGGATTTAACTACACCTTC
>TRBD1|TRBJ2-2|15|many|TRBV12-3/TRBV12-4
CASHPRDRVPGELFF
TGTGCCAGCCACCCCCGGGACAGGGTCCCCGGGGAGCTGTTTTTT
>-|TRBJ2-1|14|-|TRBV28
CASSSAVVGDEQFF
TGTGCCAGCAGTTCCGCCGTGGTGGGCGATGAGCAGTTCTTC
>TRBD1|TRBJ2-7|13|few|TRBV10-3
CAISGGQMTEQYF
TGTGCCATCAGTGGGGGACAGATGACCGAGCAGTACTTC
>-|TRBJ1-6|16|many|TRBV4-3
CASSQGSGLGNSPLHF
TGCGCCAGCAGCCAAGGGTCGGGGCTAGGTAATTCACCCCTCCACTTT
>-|TRBJ1-5|14|many|TRBV6-1
CATWDLRGNQPQHF
TGTGCCACCTGGGACCTGAGGGGCAATCAGCCCCAGCATTTT
>-|TRBJ2-2|18|many|TRBV10-3
CAISESSPGQADTGELFF
TGTGCCATCAGTGAGTCTTCTCCAGGGCAGGCGGACACCGGGGAGCTGTTTTTT
>TRBD1|TRBJ1-1|14|many|TRBV28
CASSLQLGQGKAFF
TGTGCCAGCAGTTTACAACTCGGACAGGGCAAAGCTTTCTTT
>-|TRBJ1-2|15|many|TRBV29-1
CSAVSWGAYNYGYTF
TGCAGCGCCGTATCTTGGGGGGCGTATAACTATGGCTACACCTTC
>-|TRBJ2-5|15|many|TRBV29-1
CSVEVWSGARGTQYF
TGCAGCGTTGAAGTATGGAGTGGGGCCCGGGGGACCCAGTACTTC
>TRBD1|TRBJ1-5|17|many|TRBV12-3/TRBV12-4
CASSDRDRGLGNQPQHF
TGTGCCAGCAGTGACCGGGACAGGGGGCTTGGCAATCAGCCCCAGCATTTT
>TRBD2|TRBJ2-7|18|many|TRBV20-1
CSARETGLAGGQIYEQYF
TGCAGTGCTAGAGAAACGGGACTAGCGGGAGGGCAAATTTACGAGCAGTACTTC
>TRBD1|TRBJ2-3|18|few|TRBV5-1
CASSLEGTGSPSGDTQYF
TGCGCCAGCAGCTTGGAAGGGACAGGCAGCCCGTCCGGGGATACGCAGTATTTT
>-|TRBJ2-2|13|many|TRBV28
CASSFKVAGELFF
TGTGCCAGCAGTTTTAAGGTTGCCGGGGAGCTGTTTTTT
>-|TRBJ2-5|12|many|TRBV11-2
CASSPGWQTQYF
TGTGCCAGCAGCCCGGGGTGGCAGACCCAGTACTTC
>-|TRBJ2-1|15|many|TRBV20-1
CSASPPGHVLGEQFF
TGCAGTGCTAGCCCTCCGGGCCATGTTCTTGGTGAGCAGTTCTTC
>-|TRBJ1-4|13|-|TRBV19
CASRIPAGEKLFF
TGTGCCAGTAGAATTCCTGCTGGTGAAAAACTGTTTTTT
>-|TRBJ2-4|15|few|TRBV16
CASSQSMGAKNIQYF
TGTGCCAGCAGCCAATCGATGGGAGCCAAAAACATTCAGTACTTC
>-|TRBJ2-5|14|many|TRBV28
CASSPGTPQETQYF
TGTGCCAGCAGTCCTGGGACTCCCCAAGAGACCCAGTACTTC
>-|TRBJ2-1|12|many|TRBV29-1
CSVEGAANEQFF
TGCAGCGTTGAAGGGGCGGCCAATGAGCAGTTCTTC
>-|TRBJ1-1|16|-|TRBV6-5
CASSSPASSEYTEAFF
TGTGCCAGCAGTTCTCCAGCCAGCTCGGAGTACACTGAAGCTTTCTTT
>-|TRBJ1-5|13|-|TRBV28
CASRGFNNQPQHF
TGTGCCAGCAGGGGCTTCAACAATCAGCCCCAGCATTTT
>TRBD2|TRBJ2-7|16|-|TRBV4-3
CASSQVLAGGGGEQYF
TGCGCCAGCAGCCAGGTTCTAGCGGGTGGGGGAGGCGAGCAGTACTTC
>TRBD1|TRBJ2-3|16|-|TRBV5-1
CASSPGRGGAPDTQYF
TGCGCCAGCAGCCCCGGTCGAGGGGGCGCGCCAGATACGCAGTATTTT
>TRBD1|TRBJ2-1|14|many|TRBV12-3/TRBV12-4
CASSVQGARNEQFF
TGTGCCAGCAGCGTTCAGGGGGCGCGTAATGAGCAGTTCTTC
>-|TRBJ1-4|13|many|TRBV12-3/TRBV12-4
CASGDMLDEKLFF
TGTGCCAGCGGGGACATGTTAGATGAAAAACTGTTTTTT
>TRBD1|TRBJ1-6|18|many|TRBV19
CASSIPGQGIGWSSPLHF
TGTGCCAGTAGTATCCCCGGACAGGGGATCGGCTGGAGCTCACCCCTCCACTTT
>-|TRBJ2-1|15|many|TRBV7-3
CASSLIGTPYNEQFF
TGTGCCAGCAGCTTAATTGGAACTCCCTACAATGAGCAGTTCTTC
>TRBD1|TRBJ1-1|13|many|TRBV24-1
CATSLTGTVGAFF
TGTGCCACCAGTCTTACTGGGACAGTTGGAGCTTTCTTT
>-|TRBJ2-2|17|many|TRBV9
CASSVGQGVVGAGELFF
TGTGCCAGCAGCGTCGGACAAGGGGTAGTCGGGGCCGGGGAGCTGTTTTTT
>TRBD2|TRBJ2-2|16|many|TRBV5-1
CASSSRLAGTAGELFF
TGCGCCAGCAGTTCAAGACTAGCGGGGACCGCCGGGGAGCTGTTTTTT
>-|TRBJ2-7|14|many|TRBV28
CAIHTPGQVYEQYF
TGTGCCATACATACTCCGGGACAAGTCTACGAGCAGTACTTC
>-|TRBJ2-3|15|-|TRBV5-1
CASSFGGTRTDTQYF
TGCGCCAGCAGCTTCGGCGGAACGCGTACAGATACGCAGTATTTT
>-|TRBJ1-3|14|-|TRBV7-9
CASSPPLSGNTIYF
TGTGCCAGCAGCCCCCCCCTATCTGGAAACACCATATATTTT